These 25 T cell receptor beta chains share one sample of origin, sequenced in a study of T cell clones after liver transplantation. Assay used: immunoSEQ multiplex PCR; TCRdb lists only in-frame clones, some missing. The table lists nearly 25,000 clones, 55% to 75% of them singletons. This specimen consisted of CD4+ T cells from blood, obtained before liver transplant. The receptor source for this set is a human donor who received a liver transplant.

The chain uses TRBV6-5 and TRBJ2-3; 10 bases fit TRBD1. Germline V gives CDR1 MNHEY, CDR2 SVGAGI. V was clipped by 4 bases and J by 4 bases; unmatched bases: 8. CDR3 length: 16 residues. This chain's CDR3 is CASSLDVTGGADTQYF. In DNA, the CDR3 is TGTGCCAGCAGTTTAGATGTGACAGGGGGCGCAGATACGCAGTATTTT.

This clone came up once. This chain links TRBV6-1 with TRBJ1-2; 7 nucleotides match TRBD1. In germline, CDR1 is MNHNS, CDR2 SASEGT. V lost 6 bases to trimming and J lost 2 bases; unmatched junction nucleotides: 6. This CDR3 has 14 amino acids. CDR3 amino acids: CASRDPGQNYGYTF. In nucleotides, the CDR3 is TGTGCCAGCAGAGACCCGGGACAGAACTATGGCTACACCTTC.

The rearrangement links TRBV5-4 to TRBJ2-1; 10 bases match TRBD2. Trimming removed 4 bases from V and 3 bases from J; junction bases left unmatched: 7. Germline V lookup: CDR1 SGHNT, CDR2 YYREEE (reference sequence). The CDR3 contains 16 residues. The CDR3 DNA follows: TGTGCCAGCAGCCCCAGCGGGGGGGGGAACTACAATGAGCAGTTCTTC. Protein: CASSPSGGGNYNEQFF.

The chain recombines TRBV6-5 with TRBJ2-3, with D perhaps matching TRBD1 or TRBD2 (5 bases each). V lost 6 bases, J lost 5 bases, and 15 bases lay in between. The CDR3 sequence is 14 residues long. Germline-derived CDR1 and CDR2 are MNHEY and SVGAGI. CDR3 loop: CASSRNGGEDTQYF. DNA of the CDR3: TGTGCCAGCAGCAGGAATGGGGGTGAAGATACGCAGTATTTT.

The chain recombines TRBV5-1 with TRBJ1-3, with 9 bases that match TRBD1. V lost 1 base to trimming and J lost 0 bases; unmatched junction nucleotides: 11. Germline CDR1 and CDR2: SGHRS and YFSETQ. This CDR3 is 19 amino acids long. The CDR3 spells CASSLNPQGATDSGNTIYF. The CDR3 coding sequence is TGCGCCAGCAGCTTGAATCCACAGGGGGCTACTGACTCTGGAAACACCATATATTTT.

The chain links TRBV2 to TRBJ2-1; 7 positions match TRBD1. Looked up from germline, CDR1 is SNHLY and CDR2 is FYNNEI. This CDR3 contains 14 residues. Trimming at V came to 8 bases and at J to 6 bases, leaving 10 bases not matched to a gene. CDR3 sequence: CASGGWTGPNEQFF. In nucleotides, the CDR3 is TGTGCCAGCGGTGGTTGGACAGGCCCCAATGAGCAGTTCTTC.

V usage is TRBV7-9 and J usage is TRBJ2-2; possibly TRBD2 for D (6 bases). V gave up 6 bases and J gave up 3 bases, with 17 bases separating them. The CDR3 length is 16 residues. The germline V gene has CDR1 SEHNR and CDR2 FQNEAQ (reference sequence). CDR3 in amino acids: CASSHSLATYTGELFF. For the CDR3, the DNA is TGTGCCAGCAGTCACTCCCTAGCGACCTACACCGGGGAGCTGTTTTTT.

The genes are TRBV5-1 and TRBJ1-3, with 8 bases identical to TRBD1. J gave up 4 bases and V 4 bases, and 10 bases lay outside the gene matches. This CDR3 region has 16 residues. Germline V gene lookup returns CDR1 SGHRS and CDR2 YFSETQ. CDR3 sequence: CASSLEQGVLGNTIYF. CDR3 coding DNA: TGCGCCAGCAGCCTGGAACAGGGGGTGTTAGGAAACACCATATATTTT.

The chain employs TRBV30 and TRBJ2-3; D is possibly TRBD2 (6 bases). The CDR3 covers 13 residues. CDR1 is GTSNPN and CDR2 is SVGIG in the germline V gene (reference sequence). Trimming left V 2 bases short and J 4 bases short, with 10 bases between. CDR3 region: CAWSRREADTQYF. CDR3 coding DNA: TGTGCCTGGAGTCGCAGGGAGGCAGATACGCAGTATTTT.

This clone showed up just once. V and J are TRBV19 and TRBJ2-2, with D perhaps TRBD2 (6 bases). The CDR3 is 16 amino acids. The germline V gene encodes CDR1 LNHDA and CDR2 SQIVND (reference sequence). V was trimmed by 6 bases and J by 0 bases, leaving 14 bases between them. The CDR3 DNA is TGTGCCAGTAGAGGAACCGGGACTTCGAACACCGGGGAGCTGTTTTTT. It specifies CASRGTGTSNTGELFF.

V and J are TRBV11-2 and TRBJ1-1; D remains ambiguous. This CDR3 spans 14 amino acids. The germline gives CDR1 SGHAT, CDR2 FQNNGV. Deletions cut 4 bases from V and 12 bases from J, with 21 bases between. CDR3 bases: TGTGCCAGCAGCTCAAACCAAAGAGGTCGTGAGCCTTTCTTT. Translating it yields CASSSNQRGREPFF.

This sequence joins TRBV6-1 and TRBJ2-1; 9 bases fit TRBD2. Germline V CDR1 and CDR2: MNHNS, SASEGT. The ends lost 2 bases at V and 7 bases at J; junction bases unmatched: 3. CDR3 length: 14 amino acids. The CDR3 bases are TGTGCCAGCAGTGAATGGCGGGGGGGGAATGAGCAGTTCTTC. Translation gives CASSEWRGGNEQFF.

The gene calls are TRBV28 and TRBJ2-2, with D tentatively TRBD1 or TRBD2 (7 bases each). Trimming stripped 6 bases from V and 13 bases from J, with 21 bases between. Germline CDR1 is MDHEN and CDR2 is SYDVKM. The CDR3 loop spans 14 amino acids. CDR3 loop: CASSLDLQGRGLFF. The CDR3 region has the DNA TGTGCCAGCAGCCTTGACCTACAGGGGAGGGGGCTGTTTTTT.

This chain connects TRBV5-1 to TRBJ2-4; D is ambiguous. CDR3 length: 16 amino acids. Germline CDR1 is SGHRS and CDR2 is YFSETQ. Trimming shortened V by 0 bases and J by 0 bases, and 10 bases separated the two germline ends. For the CDR3, the DNA is TGCGCCAGCAGCTTGGCTACCGACTTAGCCAAAAACATTCAGTACTTC. Translated: CASSLATDLAKNIQYF. The full variable domain, with the rest looked up from reference TRBV5-1 and TRBJ2-4, is KAGVTQTPRYLIKTRGQQVTLSCSPISGHRSVSWYQQTPGQGLQFLFEYFSETQRNKGNFPGRFSGRQFSNSRSEMNVSTLELGDSALYLCASSLATDLAKNIQYFGAGTRLSVL.

The V gene is TRBV9, the J gene TRBJ1-2; weak D call: TRBD1 (5 bases). This CDR3 is built from 15 residues. The V end was cut by 0 bases, the J end by 4 bases, with 13 bases between. Germline CDR1 is SGDLS and CDR2 is YYNGEE. The CDR3 is CASSVAPTVGYGYTF. The CDR3 nucleotides read TGTGCCAGCAGCGTAGCCCCGACAGTGGGCTATGGCTACACCTTC. Based on the CDR3 plus reference TRBV9 and TRBJ1-2, the full variable domain is DSGVTQTPKHLITATGQRVTLRCSPRSGDLSVYWYQQSLDQGLQFLIQYYNGEERAKGNILERFSAQQFPDLHSELNLSSLELGDSALYFCASSVAPTVGYGYTFGSGTRLTVV.

The CDR3 nucleotides read TGTGCCAGCAGTGAATCACCGGACAGGGCCTACAATGAGCAGTTCTTC. The encoded protein is CASSESPDRAYNEQFF. This chain links TRBV6-1 with TRBJ2-1, with 8 bases aligning to TRBD1. Germline CDR1 is MNHNS and CDR2 is SASEGT. The CDR3 totals 16 residues. Losses at the gene ends were 2 bases for V and 2 bases for J; bases not matched to a gene: 5.

J is TRBJ2-1 and V is TRBV7-9; no reliable D call. The CDR3 loop spans 17 amino acids. V was clipped by 1 base and J by 5 bases, with 18 bases between them. The V gene's germline CDR1 is SEHNR and CDR2 FQNEAQ (reference sequence). CDR3 loop: CASSLEGWLTAHNEQFF. CDR3 coding DNA: TGTGCCAGCAGCTTAGAAGGCTGGCTAACGGCACACAATGAGCAGTTCTTC.

CDR3 coding DNA: TGTGCCCGCTCCGGGACAGGGTCTGGAAACACCATATATTTT. It translates to CARSGTGSGNTIYF. V gene TRBV30 combines with J gene TRBJ1-3, with 9 positions matching TRBD1. The junction had 6 bases not matched to a gene; V was cut back by 8 bases and J by 1 base. This CDR3 spans 14 amino acids. Germline V gives CDR1 GTSNPN, CDR2 SVGIG (reference sequence).

CDR3: CASTQGGHTDTQYF. The CDR3 DNA reads TGTGCCAGCACACAGGGGGGACACACAGATACGCAGTATTTT. The V and J genes are TRBV27 and TRBJ2-3; 8 nucleotides align to TRBD1. CDR3 length equals 14 residues. The ends lost 7 bases at V and 2 bases at J; junction bases unmatched: 5. Germline V gene lookup returns CDR1 MNHEY and CDR2 SMNVEV (reference sequence).

The chain is built from TRBV5-1 and TRBJ1-5, with no clear D. The CDR3 extends over 14 amino acids. V lost 1 base to trimming and J lost 7 bases, with 12 bases between them. Germline assignment: CDR1 SGHRS and CDR2 YFSETQ. The CDR3 reads CASSLSEGLQPQHF. CDR3 nucleotide sequence: TGCGCCAGCAGCTTGAGTGAGGGCCTGCAGCCCCAGCATTTT.

V is TRBV11-3 and J is TRBJ2-1, with D possibly TRBD2 on 6 matching bases. Germline CDR1 and CDR2: SGHNT and YENEEA. The CDR3 consists of 16 residues. V was trimmed by 5 bases and J by 7 bases, leaving 21 bases between them. In DNA form, the CDR3 reads TGTGCCAGCAGCGCGGGGTTGCGGCGGGGCGGTAATGAGCAGTTCTTC. Its protein product is CASSAGLRRGGNEQFF.

The rearrangement joins TRBV18 to TRBJ2-7, with no clear D. The germline V and J ends were trimmed by 3 bases and 1 base, with 4 bases remaining between them. The V gene's germline CDR1 is KGHSH and CDR2 LQKENI. The CDR3 consists of 12 residues. This CDR3 reads CASSPSSYEQYF. For the CDR3, the DNA is TGTGCCAGCTCACCCTCTTCCTACGAGCAGTACTTC.

This chain joins TRBV28 and TRBJ2-1, with 8 bases fitting TRBD1. V shed 5 bases and J 4 bases; nucleotides not matched to a gene: 10. The CDR3 contains 16 residues. The germline V gene has CDR1 MDHEN and CDR2 SYDVKM. The CDR3 DNA is TGTGCCAGCAGTCCGAACGGACAGGGTACTTACAATGAGCAGTTCTTC. It translates to CASSPNGQGTYNEQFF.

The gene calls are TRBV29-1 and TRBJ2-3; TRBD1 agrees at 10 bases. CDR1 and CDR2 from the germline V gene are SQVTM and ANQGSEA. This CDR3 contains 15 residues. The V gene end was trimmed by 5 bases and the J gene end by 1 base; junction bases not matched to a gene: 6. The CDR3 spells CSVSGTGAGTDTQYF. The CDR3 DNA reads TGCAGCGTTTCCGGGACAGGGGCGGGCACAGATACGCAGTATTTT.

This chain joins TRBV11-3 and TRBJ2-1; 9 bases fit TRBD1. V dropped 4 bases and J dropped 5; count of bases not matched to a gene: 6. The CDR3 length is 15 residues. CDR1 and CDR2 from the germline V gene are SGHNT and YENEEA. This CDR3 reads CASSSPGQGNNEQFF. In DNA, the CDR3 is TGTGCCAGCAGCTCTCCGGGACAGGGCAACAATGAGCAGTTCTTC.